This T cell receptor beta chain was profiled in a study of cytomegalovirus exposure and HLA in healthy donors. Regarding the study as a whole: Cytomegalovirus association was listed for 164 TCR beta chains. In vitro, a few CMV-associated chains proved specific for CMV antigens.

This clone appeared once. The antigen is not known. The identical CDR3 is also encoded by other nucleotide sequences in the sample. Assay: immunoSEQ multiplex PCR; the TCRdb copy retains only in-frame clones and omits some. The repertoire holds about 76,000 clones, 94% seen once, with about 1.6% in the top ten. This CDR3 contains 14 residues. With V trimmed by 2 bases and J by 5 bases, 4 bases remained unmatched. The germline CDR1 and CDR2 sequences are SGHNT and YYREEE (reference sequence). The sequence was collected from a man younger than 30 in good health and CMV-seropositive. V and J are TRBV5-4 and TRBJ2-5, with 9 bases identical to TRBD2. The sample comprised PBMCs. CDR3 residues: CASSLAGGGETQYF. The DNA of the CDR3 is TGTGCCAGCAGCTTAGCGGGGGGCGGGGAGACCCAGTACTTC.